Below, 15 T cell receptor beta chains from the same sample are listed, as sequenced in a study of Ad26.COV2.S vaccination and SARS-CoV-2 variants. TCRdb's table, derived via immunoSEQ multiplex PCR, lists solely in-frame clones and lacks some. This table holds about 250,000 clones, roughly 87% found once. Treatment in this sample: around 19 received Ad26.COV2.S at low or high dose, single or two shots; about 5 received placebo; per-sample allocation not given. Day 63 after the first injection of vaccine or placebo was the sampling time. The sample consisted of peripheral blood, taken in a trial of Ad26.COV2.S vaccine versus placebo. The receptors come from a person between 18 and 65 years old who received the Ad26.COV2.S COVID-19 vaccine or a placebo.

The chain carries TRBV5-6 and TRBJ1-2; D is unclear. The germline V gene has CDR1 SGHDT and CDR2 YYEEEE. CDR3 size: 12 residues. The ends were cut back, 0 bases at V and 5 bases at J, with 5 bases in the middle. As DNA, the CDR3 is TGTGCCAGCAGCTTGGCACAGTATGGCTACACCTTC. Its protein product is CASSLAQYGYTF.

CDR3 region: CASSPPRGGGSPRETQYF. The CDR3 region has the DNA TGTGCCAGCTCACCACCTAGGGGAGGCGGGAGCCCTCGGGAGACCCAGTACTTC. The rearrangement uses TRBV18 and TRBJ2-5, with 7 nucleotides matching TRBD2. The CDR3 loop spans 18 amino acids. The ends lost 0 bases at V and 5 bases at J; junction bases unmatched: 15. The V gene's germline CDR1 is KGHSH and CDR2 LQKENI.

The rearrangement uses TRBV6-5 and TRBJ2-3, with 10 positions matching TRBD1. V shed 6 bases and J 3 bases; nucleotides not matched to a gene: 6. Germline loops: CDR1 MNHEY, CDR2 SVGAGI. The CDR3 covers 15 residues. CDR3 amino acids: CASRPGQGLTDTQYF. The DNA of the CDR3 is TGTGCCAGCAGACCGGGACAGGGGTTAACAGATACGCAGTATTTT.

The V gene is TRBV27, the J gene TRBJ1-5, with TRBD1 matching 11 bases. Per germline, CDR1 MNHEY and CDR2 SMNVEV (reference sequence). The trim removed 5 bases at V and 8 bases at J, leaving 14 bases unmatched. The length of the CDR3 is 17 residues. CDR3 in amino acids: CASSLTGTGGLQEPQHF. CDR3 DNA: TGTGCCAGCAGTCTCACCGGGACAGGGGGGCTTCAAGAGCCCCAGCATTTT.

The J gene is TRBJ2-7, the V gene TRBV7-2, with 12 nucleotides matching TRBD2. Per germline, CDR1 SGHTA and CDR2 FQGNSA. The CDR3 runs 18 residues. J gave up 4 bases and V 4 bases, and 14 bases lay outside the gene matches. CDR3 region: CASSSGPGLAGRGYEQYV. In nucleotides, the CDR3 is TGTGCCAGCAGCTCAGGTCCGGGACTAGCGGGCCGAGGATACGAGCAGTACGTC.

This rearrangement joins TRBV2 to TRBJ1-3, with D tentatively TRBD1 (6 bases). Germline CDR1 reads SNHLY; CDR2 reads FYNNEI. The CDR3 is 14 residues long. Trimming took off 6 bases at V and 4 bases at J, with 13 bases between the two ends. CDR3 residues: CASSGNRAGNTIYF. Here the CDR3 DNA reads TGTGCCAGCAGCGGGAACAGGGCGGGAAACACCATATATTTT. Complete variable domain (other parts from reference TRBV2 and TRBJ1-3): EPEVTQTPSHQVTQMGQEVILRCVPISNHLYFYWYRQILGQKVEFLVSFYNNEISEKSEIFDDQFSVERPDGSNFTLKIRSTKLEDSAMYFCASSGNRAGNTIYFGEGSWLTVV.

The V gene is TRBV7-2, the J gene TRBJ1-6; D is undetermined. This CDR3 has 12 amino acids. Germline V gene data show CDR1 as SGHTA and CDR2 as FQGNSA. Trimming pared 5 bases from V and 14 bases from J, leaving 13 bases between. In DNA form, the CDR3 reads TGTGCCAGCAGCGAGCCCCAGAGGGCCCTCCACTTT. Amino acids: CASSEPQRALHF.

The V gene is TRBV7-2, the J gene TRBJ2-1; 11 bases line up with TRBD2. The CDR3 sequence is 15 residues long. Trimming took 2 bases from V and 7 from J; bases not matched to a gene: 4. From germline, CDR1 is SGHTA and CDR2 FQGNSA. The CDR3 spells CASSLLPSGRNEQFF. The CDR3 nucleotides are TGTGCCAGCAGCTTACTGCCTAGCGGGAGGAATGAGCAGTTCTTC.

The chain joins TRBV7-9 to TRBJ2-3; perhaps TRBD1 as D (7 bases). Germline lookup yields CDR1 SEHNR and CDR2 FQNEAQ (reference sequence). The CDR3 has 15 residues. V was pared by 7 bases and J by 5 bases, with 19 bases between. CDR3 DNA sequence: TGTGCCAGCACCCACGGACAGGCGGAGGGAGATACGCAGTATTTT. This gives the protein CASTHGQAEGDTQYF.

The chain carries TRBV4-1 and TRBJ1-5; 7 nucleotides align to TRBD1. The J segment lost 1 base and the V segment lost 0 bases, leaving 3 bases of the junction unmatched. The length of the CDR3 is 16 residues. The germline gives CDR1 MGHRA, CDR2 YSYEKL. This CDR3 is CASSQEGGWSNQPQHF. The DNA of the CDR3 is TGCGCCAGCAGCCAAGAAGGGGGCTGGAGCAATCAGCCCCAGCATTTT.

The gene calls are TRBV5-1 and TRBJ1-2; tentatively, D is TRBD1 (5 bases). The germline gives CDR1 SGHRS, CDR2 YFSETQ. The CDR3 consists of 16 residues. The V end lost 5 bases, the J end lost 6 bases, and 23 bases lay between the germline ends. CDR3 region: CASRMTDYSTGNGYTF. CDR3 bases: TGCGCCAGCAGGATGACAGATTACTCAACGGGGAATGGCTACACCTTC.

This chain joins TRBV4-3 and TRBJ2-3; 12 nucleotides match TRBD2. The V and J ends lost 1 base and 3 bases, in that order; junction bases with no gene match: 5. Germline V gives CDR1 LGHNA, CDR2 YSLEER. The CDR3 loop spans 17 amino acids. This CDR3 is CASSQALAGGPTDTQYF. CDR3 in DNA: TGCGCCAGCAGCCAAGCACTAGCGGGGGGACCAACAGATACGCAGTATTTT.

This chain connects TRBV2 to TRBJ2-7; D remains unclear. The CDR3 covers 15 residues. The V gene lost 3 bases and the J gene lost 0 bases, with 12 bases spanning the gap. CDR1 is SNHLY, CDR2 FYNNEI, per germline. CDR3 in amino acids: CASSDRQASSYEQYF. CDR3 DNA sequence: TGTGCCAGCAGTGACAGGCAGGCGAGCTCCTACGAGCAGTACTTC.

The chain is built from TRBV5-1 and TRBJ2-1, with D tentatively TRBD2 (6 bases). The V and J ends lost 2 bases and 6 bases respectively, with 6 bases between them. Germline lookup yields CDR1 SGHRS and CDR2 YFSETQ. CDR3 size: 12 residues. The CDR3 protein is CASSLLANEQFF. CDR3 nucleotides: TGCGCCAGCAGCTTACTAGCCAATGAGCAGTTCTTC.

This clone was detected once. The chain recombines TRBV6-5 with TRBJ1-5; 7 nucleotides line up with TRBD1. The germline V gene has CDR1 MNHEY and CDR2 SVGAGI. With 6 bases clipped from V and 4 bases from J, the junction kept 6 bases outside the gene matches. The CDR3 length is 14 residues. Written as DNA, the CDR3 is TGTGCCAGCAGGAGACAGGGCGGAAATCAGCCCCAGCATTTT. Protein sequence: CASRRQGGNQPQHF.